Below, 4 T cell receptor beta chains from the same sample are listed, as sequenced in a study of blood T cells in healthy people across ages. The second PCR ran 7 to 11 cycles with a sample-barcoded 5' primer and J-beta primers. TCRdb re-analysed the 5' RACE reads in MiXCR, keeping a single row per CDR3 protein. The sample lists approximately 730,000 distinct CDR3 sequences, around 46% occurring once. Material for sequencing was blood. These receptors all stem from a woman aged 55-69 years in good health.

This clonotype appeared a few times. The genes are TRBV9 and TRBJ2-5; the match to TRBD1 covers 7 bases. The CDR3 is made up of 15 amino acids. The germline CDR1 and CDR2 sequences are SGDLS and YYNGEE. J lost 3 bases, V lost 0 bases, and 5 bases had no gene match. The CDR3 protein is CASSVGVGTEETQYF. The CDR3 coding sequence is TGTGCCAGCAGCGTAGGGGTCGGGACAGAAGAGACCCAGTACTTC. The full variable domain, its missing parts supplied by reference TRBV9 and TRBJ2-5, is DSGVTQTPKHLITATGQRVTLRCSPRSGDLSVYWYQQSLDQGLQFLIQYYNGEERAKGNILERFSAQQFPDLHSELNLSSLELGDSALYFCASSVGVGTEETQYFGPGTRLLVL.

Comment on this clonotype: A much larger clone is a single base away; this may be a read error. The J gene is TRBJ2-1, the V gene TRBV24-1; 11 nucleotides match TRBD2. Germline values: CDR1 KGHDR, CDR2 SFDVKD. V lost 6 bases and J lost 9; bases outside the gene matches: 6. The CDR3 runs 14 residues. This CDR3 is CATSTSGSGSEQFF. CDR3 DNA: TGTGCCACCAGTACTAGCGGGAGTGGGAGTGAGCAGTTCTTC.

This clonotype has only a few counts. The V gene is TRBV6-2 or TRBV6-3, the J gene TRBJ2-7; D remains unclear. The ends were cut back, 4 bases at V and 2 bases at J, with 6 bases in the middle. Germline V gene data show CDR1 as MNHEY and CDR2 as SVGEGT. This CDR3 spans 12 amino acids. CDR3 in DNA: TGTGCCAGCAGTTTTAGTGCCTACGAGCAGTACTTC. Its protein is CASSFSAYEQYF.

A few counts support this clonotype. The V and J genes are TRBV2 and TRBJ2-5; unclear D gene. V lost 8 bases and J 1 base, leaving 11 bases between the germline ends. From germline, CDR1 is SNHLY and CDR2 FYNNEI. The CDR3 runs 13 residues. For the CDR3, the DNA is TGTGCCAGCTGCGGCGACGCCCAAGAGACCCAGTACTTC. This codes for CASCGDAQETQYF.